This T cell receptor (beta chain) derives from a study of T-cell reconstitution after alpha-beta-depleted transplantation in children. The germline V and J ends were trimmed by 0 bases and 5 bases, with 14 bases remaining between them. Germline-derived CDR1 and CDR2 are DFQATT and SNEGSKA (reference sequence). The CDR3 covers 15 residues. Unique molecular identifiers were incorporated during preparation of the TCRbeta library. Each CDR3 protein is one row after TCRdb ran MiXCR on the PCR reads. Here the sample spans approximately 300,000 distinct CDR3 sequences, 11% being singletons. This clonotype was detected many times.

The chain carries TRBV20-1 and TRBJ1-5, with D perhaps TRBD1 (6 bases). The sequenced sample was peripheral blood, obtained 180 days after TCRalphabeta/CD19-depleted stem cell transplant. The receptor's source is a male patient between 2 and 15 years old who had a stem cell transplant for chronic granulomatous disease, so the T cells may come from the graft donor. This CDR3 is CSAREGRGWYQPQHF. The CDR3 DNA sequence: TGCAGTGCTAGAGAGGGCAGGGGCTGGTATCAGCCCCAGCATTTT.